This entry features one T cell receptor beta chain sequence. The assay was immunoSEQ multiplex PCR, and TCRdb's table has in-frame clones only and misses some. The sample holds some 200,000 clones, around 84% seen once. This record comes from a study of blood T cell repertoires in COVID-19. This CDR3 has 14 amino acids. V was pared by 5 bases and J by 7 bases, with 10 bases of the junction left unmatched. Germline V gene sequence: CDR1 SGHAT, CDR2 FQNNGV. Input material: peripheral blood. J is TRBJ2-5 and V is TRBV11-2, with TRBD1 identical over 7 bases. This receptor was obtained from an elderly man with acute or convalescent COVID-19. CDR3 sequence reads: CASSQNRGRRTQYF. CDR3 coding DNA: TGTGCCAGCAGCCAAAACAGGGGCAGGCGGACCCAGTACTTC.